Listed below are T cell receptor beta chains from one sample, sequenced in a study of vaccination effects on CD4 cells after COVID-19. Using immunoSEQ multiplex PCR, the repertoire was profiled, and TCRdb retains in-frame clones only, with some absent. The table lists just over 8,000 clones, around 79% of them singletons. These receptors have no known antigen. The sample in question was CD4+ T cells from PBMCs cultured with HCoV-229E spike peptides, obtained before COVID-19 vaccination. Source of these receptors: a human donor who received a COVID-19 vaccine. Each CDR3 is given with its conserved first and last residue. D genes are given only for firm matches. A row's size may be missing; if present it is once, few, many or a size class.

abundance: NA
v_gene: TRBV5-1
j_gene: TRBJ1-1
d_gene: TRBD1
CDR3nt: TGCGCCAGCAGCTCACCGGGAACAGGGGGCATGTCTACATGGAACACTGAAGCTTTCTTT
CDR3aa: CASSSPGTGGMSTWNTEAFF

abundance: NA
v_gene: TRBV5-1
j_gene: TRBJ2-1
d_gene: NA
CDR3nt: TGCGCCAGCAGCTTGGCCGGACAGCTCTCCTACAATGAGCAGTTCTTC
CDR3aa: CASSLAGQLSYNEQFF

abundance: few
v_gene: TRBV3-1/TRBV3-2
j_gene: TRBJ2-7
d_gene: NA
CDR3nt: TGTGCCAGCAGCCGGGGGCGGTACGAGCAGTACTTC
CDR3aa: CASSRGRYEQYF

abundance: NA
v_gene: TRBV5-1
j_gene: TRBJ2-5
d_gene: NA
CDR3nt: TGCGCCAGCAGCGGGGGACCGCCTTTGGCCCAGTACTTC
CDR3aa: CASSGGPPLAQYF

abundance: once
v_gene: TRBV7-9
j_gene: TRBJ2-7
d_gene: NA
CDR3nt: TGTGCCAGCAGCTTAGAACGGGAGAAACCCTACGAGCAGTACTTC
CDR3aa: CASSLEREKPYEQYF

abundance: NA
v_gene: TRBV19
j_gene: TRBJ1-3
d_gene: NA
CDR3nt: TGTGCCAGTAGTCCTCGACCAGGAATCTCTGGAAACACCATATATTTT
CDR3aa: CASSPRPGISGNTIYF

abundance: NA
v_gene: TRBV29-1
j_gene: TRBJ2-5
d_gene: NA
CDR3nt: TGCAGCGTTGAACAGCTACAAGGGACCCAGTACTTC
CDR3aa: CSVEQLQGTQYF

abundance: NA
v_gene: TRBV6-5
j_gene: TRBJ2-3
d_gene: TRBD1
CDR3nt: TGTGCCAGTTCACAGGGGGTCCGCACAGATACGCAGTATTTT
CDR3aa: CASSQGVRTDTQYF

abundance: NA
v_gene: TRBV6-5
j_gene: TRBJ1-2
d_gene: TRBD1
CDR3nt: TGTGCCAGCAGTAAATCACAGGGGGCATATGGCTACACCTTC
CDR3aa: CASSKSQGAYGYTF

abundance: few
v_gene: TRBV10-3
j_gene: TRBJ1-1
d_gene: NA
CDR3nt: TGTGCCATCAGTGAGAATAACCGGGACGCCATGAACACTGAAGCTTTCTTT
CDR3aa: CAISENNRDAMNTEAFF

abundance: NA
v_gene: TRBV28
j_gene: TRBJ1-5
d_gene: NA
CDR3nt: TGTGCCAGCAGTTCCCTAGCAGGGCCAGATCAGCCCCAGCATTTT
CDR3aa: CASSSLAGPDQPQHF

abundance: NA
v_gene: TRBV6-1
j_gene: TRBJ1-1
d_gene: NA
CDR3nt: TGTGCCAGCAGTGAAGCTCAAACGGCAACTGAAAAAGCTTTCTTT
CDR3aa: CASSEAQTATEKAFF

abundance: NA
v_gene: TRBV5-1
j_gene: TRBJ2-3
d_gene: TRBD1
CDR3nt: TGCGCCAGCACGCGGACAGGAGACACAGATACGCAGTATTTT
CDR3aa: CASTRTGDTDTQYF

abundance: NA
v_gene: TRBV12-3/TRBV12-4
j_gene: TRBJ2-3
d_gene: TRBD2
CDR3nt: TGTGCCGGCACTAGCGGGGTTACAGATACGCAGTATTTT
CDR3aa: CAGTSGVTDTQYF